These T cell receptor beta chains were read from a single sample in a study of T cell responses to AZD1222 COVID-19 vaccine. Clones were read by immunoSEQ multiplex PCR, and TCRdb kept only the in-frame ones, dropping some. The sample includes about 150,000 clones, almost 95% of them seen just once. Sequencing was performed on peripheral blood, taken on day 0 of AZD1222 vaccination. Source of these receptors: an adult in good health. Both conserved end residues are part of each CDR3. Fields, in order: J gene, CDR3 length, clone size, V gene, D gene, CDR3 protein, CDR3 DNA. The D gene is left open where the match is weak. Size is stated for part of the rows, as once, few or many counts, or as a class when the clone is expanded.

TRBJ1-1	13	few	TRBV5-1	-	CASSLETNTEAFF	TGCGCCAGCAGCTTGGAAACGAACACTGAAGCTTTCTTT
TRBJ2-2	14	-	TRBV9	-	CASSPSQITGELFF	TGTGCCAGCAGCCCTAGCCAGATCACCGGGGAGCTGTTTTTT
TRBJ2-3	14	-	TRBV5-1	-	CASSLIRESDTQYF	TGCGCCAGCAGCTTGATCCGGGAGTCAGATACGCAGTATTTT
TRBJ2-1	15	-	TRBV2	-	CASSGSTSSYNEQFF	TGTGCCAGCAGTGGTAGCACGAGCTCCTACAATGAGCAGTTCTTC
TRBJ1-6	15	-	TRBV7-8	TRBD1	CASSPIPGTGSPLHF	TGTGCCAGCAGCCCGATCCCCGGGACAGGGTCACCCCTCCACTTT
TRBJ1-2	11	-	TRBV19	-	CATALGGGYTF	TGTGCCACCGCTCTGGGGGGAGGCTACACCTTC
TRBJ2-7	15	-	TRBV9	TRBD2	CASSVRGGEGYEQYF	TGTGCCAGCAGCGTGAGGGGAGGGGAAGGCTACGAGCAGTACTTC
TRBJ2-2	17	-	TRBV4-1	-	CASSQSGVLYNTGELFF	TGCGCCAGCAGCCAGTCAGGGGTCCTATACAACACCGGGGAGCTGTTTTTT
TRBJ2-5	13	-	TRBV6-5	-	CASSTRQQETQYF	TGTGCCAGCAGTACGAGACAGCAAGAGACCCAGTACTTC
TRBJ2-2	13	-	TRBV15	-	CATAWRYTGELFF	TGTGCCACCGCATGGAGGTACACCGGGGAGCTGTTTTTT
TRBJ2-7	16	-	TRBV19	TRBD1	CASSGPGQPGSYEQYF	TGTGCCAGTAGTGGACCGGGACAGCCAGGCTCCTACGAGCAGTACTTC
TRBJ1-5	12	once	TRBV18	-	CASSRPDQPQHF	TGTGCCAGCTCACGCCCAGATCAGCCCCAGCATTTT
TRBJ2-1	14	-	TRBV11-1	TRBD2	CASALAGANNEQFF	TGTGCCAGCGCCCTAGCGGGGGCTAACAATGAGCAGTTCTTC
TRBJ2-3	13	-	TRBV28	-	CASSQPQGYRQYF	TGTGCCAGCAGTCAACCCCAGGGGTATCGGCAGTATTTT
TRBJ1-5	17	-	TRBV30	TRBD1	CAWRDRQGIRGNQPQHF	TGTGCCTGGAGGGATCGACAGGGAATTCGGGGCAATCAGCCCCAGCATTTT
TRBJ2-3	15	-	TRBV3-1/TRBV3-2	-	CASSQAGRNADTQYF	TGTGCCAGCAGCCAGGCAGGGAGGAATGCAGATACGCAGTATTTT
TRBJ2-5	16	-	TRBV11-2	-	CASSLDRGGLVETQYF	TGTGCCAGCAGCTTAGATCGAGGGGGGCTTGTGGAGACCCAGTACTTC
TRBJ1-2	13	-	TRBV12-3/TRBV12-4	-	CASSFFINYGYTF	TGTGCCAGCAGTTTCTTCATAAACTATGGCTACACCTTC
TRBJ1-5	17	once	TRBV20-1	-	CSASRRWDTSQYQPQHF	TGCAGTGCTAGTCGACGGTGGGACACATCCCAATATCAGCCCCAGCATTTT
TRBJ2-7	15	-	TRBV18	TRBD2	CASSEQRESPNEQYF	TGTGCCAGCTCAGAACAGCGGGAGTCTCCCAACGAGCAGTACTTC
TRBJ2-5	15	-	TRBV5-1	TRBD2	CASRPSGGALETQYF	TGCGCCAGCAGACCTAGCGGGGGGGCCTTAGAGACCCAGTACTTC
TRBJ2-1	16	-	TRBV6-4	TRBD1	CASSESAGTGGNEQFF	TGTGCCAGCAGTGAATCGGCCGGGACAGGTGGGAATGAGCAGTTCTTC